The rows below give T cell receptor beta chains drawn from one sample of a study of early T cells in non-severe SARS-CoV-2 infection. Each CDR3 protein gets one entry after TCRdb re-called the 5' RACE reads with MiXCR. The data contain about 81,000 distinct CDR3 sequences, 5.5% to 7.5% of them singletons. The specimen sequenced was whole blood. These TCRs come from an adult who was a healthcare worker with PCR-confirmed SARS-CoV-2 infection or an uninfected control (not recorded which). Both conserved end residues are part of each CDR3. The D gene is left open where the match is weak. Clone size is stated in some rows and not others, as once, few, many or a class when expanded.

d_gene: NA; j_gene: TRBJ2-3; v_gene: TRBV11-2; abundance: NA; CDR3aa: CASSFSGRLGTDTQYF; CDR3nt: TGTGCCAGCAGCTTTTCGGGTAGATTGGGCACAGATACGCAGTATTTT
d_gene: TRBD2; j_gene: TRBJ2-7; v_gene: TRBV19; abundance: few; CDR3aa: CASSSATGTSGREQYF; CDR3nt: TGTGCCAGTAGTTCAGCTACCGGGACTAGCGGGAGGGAGCAGTACTTC
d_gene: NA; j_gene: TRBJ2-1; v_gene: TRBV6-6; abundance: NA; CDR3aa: CASSYFTQGKYEQFF; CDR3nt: TGTGCCAGCAGTTACTTCACCCAGGGGAAGTATGAGCAGTTCTTC
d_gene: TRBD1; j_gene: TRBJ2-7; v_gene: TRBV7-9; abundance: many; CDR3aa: CASSLAETGGAGEQYF; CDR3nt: TGTGCCAGCAGCTTAGCCGAGACAGGGGGCGCGGGGGAGCAGTACTTC
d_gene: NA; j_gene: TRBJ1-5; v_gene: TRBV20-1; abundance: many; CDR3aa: CSAGKGNQPQLF; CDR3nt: TGCAGTGCTGGGAAGGGCAATCAGCCCCAGCTTTTT
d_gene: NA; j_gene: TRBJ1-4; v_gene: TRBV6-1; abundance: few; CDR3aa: CASSDWGPTNEKLFF; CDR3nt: TGTGCCAGCAGTGATTGGGGGCCAACTAATGAAAAACTGTTTTTT
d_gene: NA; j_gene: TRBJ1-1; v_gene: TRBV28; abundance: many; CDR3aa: CASMRWTEAFF; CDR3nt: TGTGCCAGCATGAGGTGGACTGAAGCTTTCTTT
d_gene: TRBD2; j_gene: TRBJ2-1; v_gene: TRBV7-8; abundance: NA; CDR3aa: CASSLRGLAGYNEQFF; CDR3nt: TGTGCCAGCAGCTTACGGGGACTAGCGGGCTACAATGAGCAGTTCTTC
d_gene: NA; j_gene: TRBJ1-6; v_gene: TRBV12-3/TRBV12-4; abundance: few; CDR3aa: CASSLTGGLSPLHF; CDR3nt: TGTGCCAGCAGCCTCACGGGGGGCCTTTCACCCCTCCACTTT
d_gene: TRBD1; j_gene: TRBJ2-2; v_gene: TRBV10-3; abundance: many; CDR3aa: CAISDWTGDTGELFF; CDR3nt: TGTGCCATCAGTGATTGGACAGGAGACACCGGGGAGCTGTTTTTT
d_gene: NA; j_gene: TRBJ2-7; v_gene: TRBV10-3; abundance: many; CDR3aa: CAIRWGPSSYEQYF; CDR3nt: TGTGCCATCAGATGGGGACCGAGCTCCTACGAGCAGTACTTC
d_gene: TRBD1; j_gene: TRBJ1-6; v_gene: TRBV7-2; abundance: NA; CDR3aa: CASSRRQGQGNSPLHF; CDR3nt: TGTGCCAGCAGTAGACGACAGGGACAGGGGAATTCACCCCTCCACTTT
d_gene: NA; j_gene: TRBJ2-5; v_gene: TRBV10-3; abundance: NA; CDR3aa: CAISEATGSRETQYF; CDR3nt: TGTGCCATCAGTGAGGCTACAGGGTCGCGGGAGACCCAGTACTTC
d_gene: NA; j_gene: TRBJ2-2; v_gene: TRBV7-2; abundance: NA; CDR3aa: CASSLQLSTGELFF; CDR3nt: TGTGCCAGCAGCTTACAGCTCAGCACCGGGGAGCTGTTTTTT
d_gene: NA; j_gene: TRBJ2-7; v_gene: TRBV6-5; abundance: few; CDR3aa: CASSPARLHYEQYF; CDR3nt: TGTGCCAGCAGCCCTGCACGGTTGCACTACGAGCAGTACTTC
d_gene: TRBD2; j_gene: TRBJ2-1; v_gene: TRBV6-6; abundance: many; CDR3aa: CASIPREGHEQFF; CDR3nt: TGTGCCAGCATCCCGCGGGAGGGACATGAGCAGTTCTTC
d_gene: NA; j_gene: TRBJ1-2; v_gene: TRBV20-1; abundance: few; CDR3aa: CSARVRHGYTF; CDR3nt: TGCAGTGCTAGAGTAAGGCATGGCTACACCTTC
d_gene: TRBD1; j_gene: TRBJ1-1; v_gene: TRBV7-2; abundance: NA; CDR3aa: CASSSQGRNTEAFF; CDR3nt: TGTGCCAGCAGCTCACAGGGGCGGAACACTGAAGCTTTCTTT
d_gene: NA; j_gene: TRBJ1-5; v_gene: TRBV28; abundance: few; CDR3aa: CASSSPPQTQHF; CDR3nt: TGTGCCAGCAGTTCTCCCCCCCAGACCCAGCATTTT
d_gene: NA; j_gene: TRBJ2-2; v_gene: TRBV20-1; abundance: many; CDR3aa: CSARADPNTGELFF; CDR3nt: TGCAGTGCTAGAGCCGACCCGAACACCGGGGAGCTGTTTTTT
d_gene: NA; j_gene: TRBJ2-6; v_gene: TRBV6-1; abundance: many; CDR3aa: CASSDRAQSVSGANVLTF; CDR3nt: TGTGCCAGCAGTGATCGGGCACAAAGCGTATCTGGGGCCAACGTCCTGACTTTC
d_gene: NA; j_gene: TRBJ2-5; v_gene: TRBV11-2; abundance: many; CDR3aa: CASSLGTPQETQYF; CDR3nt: TGTGCCAGCAGCCTCGGGACACCCCAAGAGACCCAGTACTTC
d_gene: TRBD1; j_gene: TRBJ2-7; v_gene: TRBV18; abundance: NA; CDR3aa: CASSRGTGSVEQYF; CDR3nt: TGTGCCAGCTCAAGAGGGACAGGGTCGGTCGAGCAGTACTTC
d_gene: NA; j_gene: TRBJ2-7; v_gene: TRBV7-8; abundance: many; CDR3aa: CASSWDLYEQYF; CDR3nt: TGTGCCAGCAGCTGGGACCTGTACGAGCAGTACTTC
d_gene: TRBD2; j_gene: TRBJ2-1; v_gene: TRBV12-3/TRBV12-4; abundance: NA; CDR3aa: CASRPGTSHYNEQFF; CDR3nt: TGTGCCAGCAGACCCGGGACTAGCCACTACAATGAGCAGTTCTTC
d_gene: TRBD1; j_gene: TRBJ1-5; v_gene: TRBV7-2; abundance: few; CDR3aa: CASSSGQDGQPQHF; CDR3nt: TGTGCCAGCAGCTCAGGACAGGACGGGCAGCCCCAGCATTTT
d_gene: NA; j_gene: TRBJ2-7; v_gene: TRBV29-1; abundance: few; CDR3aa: CSVEFRDRGGEQYF; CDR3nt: TGCAGCGTTGAATTTCGGGACCGAGGAGGCGAGCAGTACTTC
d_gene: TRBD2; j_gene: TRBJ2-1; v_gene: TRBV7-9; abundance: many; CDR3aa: CASTTSGRGRNEQFF; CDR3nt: TGTGCCAGCACAACTAGCGGGAGGGGTCGAAATGAGCAGTTCTTC
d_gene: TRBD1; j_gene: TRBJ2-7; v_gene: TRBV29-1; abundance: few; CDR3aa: CSVIPGQGVGGQYF; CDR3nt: TGCAGCGTTATACCGGGACAGGGGGTCGGCGGGCAGTACTTC
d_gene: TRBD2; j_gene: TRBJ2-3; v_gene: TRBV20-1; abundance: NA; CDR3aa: CSAGTSGLTSTDTQYF; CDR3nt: TGCAGCGCCGGGACTAGCGGATTAACTAGCACAGATACGCAGTATTTT
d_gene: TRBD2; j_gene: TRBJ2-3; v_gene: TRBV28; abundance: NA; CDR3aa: CASSEASGITDTQYF; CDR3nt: TGTGCCAGCAGTGAGGCTAGCGGAATCACAGATACGCAGTATTTT
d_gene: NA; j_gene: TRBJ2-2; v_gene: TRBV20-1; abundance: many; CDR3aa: CSARDLTKPSNTGELFF; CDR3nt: TGCAGTGCTAGAGATCTCACTAAACCCTCGAACACCGGGGAGCTGTTTTTT
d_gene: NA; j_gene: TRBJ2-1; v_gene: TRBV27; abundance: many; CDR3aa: CASRGVPNEQFF; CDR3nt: TGTGCCAGCAGAGGGGTACCCAATGAGCAGTTCTTC
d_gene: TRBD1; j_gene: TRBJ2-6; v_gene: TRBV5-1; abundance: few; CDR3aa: CASSLLQGASSGANVLTF; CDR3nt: TGCGCCAGCAGCTTGTTGCAGGGGGCGTCTTCTGGGGCCAACGTCCTGACTTTC
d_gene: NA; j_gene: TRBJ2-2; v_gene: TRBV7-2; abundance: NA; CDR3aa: CASSPTGRNTGELFF; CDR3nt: TGTGCCAGCAGCCCGACGGGCCGGAACACCGGGGAGCTGTTTTTT
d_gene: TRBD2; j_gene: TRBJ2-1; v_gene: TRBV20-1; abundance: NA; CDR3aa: CSARNILAGALNEQFF; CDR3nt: TGCAGTGCTAGAAATATCCTAGCGGGGGCCCTCAATGAGCAGTTCTTC
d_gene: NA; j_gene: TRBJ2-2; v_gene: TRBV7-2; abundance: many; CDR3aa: CASSSQGMGTGELFF; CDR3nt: TGTGCCAGCAGCTCCCAGGGTATGGGCACCGGGGAGCTGTTTTTT
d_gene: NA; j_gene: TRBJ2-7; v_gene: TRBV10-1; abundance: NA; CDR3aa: CASSADGAREQYF; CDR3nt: TGCGCCAGCAGTGCGGACGGGGCACGGGAGCAGTACTTC
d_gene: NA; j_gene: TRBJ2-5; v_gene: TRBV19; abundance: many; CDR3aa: CASNHPGTQETQYF; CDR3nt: TGTGCCAGTAATCATCCCGGGACACAAGAGACCCAGTACTTC
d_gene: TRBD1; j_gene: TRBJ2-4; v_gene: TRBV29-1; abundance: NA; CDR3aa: CSVEGDSLAKNIQYF; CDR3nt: TGCAGCGTTGAGGGGGACAGCTTAGCCAAAAACATTCAGTACTTC
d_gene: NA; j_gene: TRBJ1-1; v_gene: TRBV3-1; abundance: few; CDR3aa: CASSPVPGRTEAFF; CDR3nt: TGTGCCAGCAGCCCTGTCCCGGGCCGGACTGAAGCTTTCTTT
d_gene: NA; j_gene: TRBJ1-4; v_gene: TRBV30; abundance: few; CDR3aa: CAWSVGMGLTLRLFF; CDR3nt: TGTGCCTGGAGTGTCGGGATGGGACTGACCCTCAGACTGTTTTTT
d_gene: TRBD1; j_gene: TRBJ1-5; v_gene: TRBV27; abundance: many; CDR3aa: CASSLGSGGGQPQHF; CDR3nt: TGTGCCAGCAGTTTAGGGTCAGGGGGGGGTCAGCCCCAGCATTTT
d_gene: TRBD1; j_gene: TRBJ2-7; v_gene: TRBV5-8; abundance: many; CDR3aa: CASKTGANYYEQYF; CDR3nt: TGTGCCAGTAAGACAGGGGCTAACTACTACGAGCAGTACTTC
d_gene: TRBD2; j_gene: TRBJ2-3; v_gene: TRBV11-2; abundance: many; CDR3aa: CASSPGTAGGRTDTQYF; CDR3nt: TGTGCCAGCAGCCCCGGGACGGCCGGGGGGAGGACAGATACGCAGTATTTT